The rows below give T cell receptor beta chains drawn from one sample of a study of beta chain features in type 1 diabetes. Clones were read by immunoSEQ multiplex PCR, and TCRdb kept only the in-frame ones, dropping some. Of 600,000 or so clones in the sample, about an eighth were seen once. The sequenced sample was naive CD4+ T cells from blood. Source of these receptors: a man aged 25-40 years with type 1 diabetes. Both conserved end residues are part of each CDR3. The D gene is left open where the match is weak. A row's size may be missing; if present it is once, few, many or a size class.

CDR3 protein: CASSGQGNSPLHF; CDR3 DNA: TGCGCCAGTTCGGGACAAGGAAATTCACCCCTCCACTTT; V gene: TRBV4-3; D gene: .; clone size: .; J gene: TRBJ1-6
CDR3 protein: CASSPNPTGTGAGYTF; CDR3 DNA: TGTGCCAGCAGCCCTAACCCCACCGGGACAGGTGCCGGCTACACCTTC; V gene: TRBV7-2; D gene: TRBD1; clone size: .; J gene: TRBJ1-2
CDR3 protein: CASSSRQGTEQFF; CDR3 DNA: TGTGCCAGCAGCTCCCGACAGGGGACGGAGCAGTTCTTC; V gene: TRBV7-8; D gene: TRBD1; clone size: .; J gene: TRBJ2-1
CDR3 protein: CASSLGQGAKYF; CDR3 DNA: TGTGCCAGCAGCTTGGGACAGGGGGCTAAGTACTTC; V gene: TRBV5-4; D gene: TRBD1; clone size: .; J gene: TRBJ2-7
CDR3 protein: CSIGGSEDNQPQHF; CDR3 DNA: TGCAGCATCGGAGGCAGTGAAGACAATCAGCCCCAGCATTTT; V gene: TRBV29-1; D gene: .; clone size: few; J gene: TRBJ1-5
CDR3 protein: CASSLVQGPTNEKLFF; CDR3 DNA: TGTGCCAGCAGCTTGGTCCAGGGTCCAACTAATGAAAAACTGTTTTTT; V gene: TRBV5-4; D gene: .; clone size: few; J gene: TRBJ1-4
CDR3 protein: CASRSSVPETQYF; CDR3 DNA: TGTGCCAGTAGATCCAGTGTGCCGGAGACCCAGTACTTC; V gene: TRBV19; D gene: .; clone size: .; J gene: TRBJ2-5
CDR3 protein: CSVDRGAGQPQHF; CDR3 DNA: TGCAGCGTCGACAGGGGCGCCGGTCAGCCCCAGCATTTT; V gene: TRBV29-1; D gene: TRBD1; clone size: few; J gene: TRBJ1-5
CDR3 protein: CASSSGPSYEQYF; CDR3 DNA: TGCGCCAGCAGCTCGGGGCCCTCCTACGAGCAGTACTTC; V gene: TRBV5-1; D gene: .; clone size: .; J gene: TRBJ2-7
CDR3 protein: CASSLSVEVSTDTQYF; CDR3 DNA: TGTGCCAGCAGCTTGTCGGTGGAGGTTAGCACAGATACGCAGTATTTT; V gene: TRBV5-6; D gene: .; clone size: .; J gene: TRBJ2-3
CDR3 protein: CASSQSFAGANTGELFF; CDR3 DNA: TGCGCCAGCAGTCAATCGTTCGCGGGAGCGAACACCGGGGAGCTGTTTTTT; V gene: TRBV23-1; D gene: TRBD2; clone size: .; J gene: TRBJ2-2
CDR3 protein: CSVHKLMNTEAFF; CDR3 DNA: TGCAGCGTTCATAAGCTGATGAACACTGAAGCTTTCTTT; V gene: TRBV29-1; D gene: .; clone size: few; J gene: TRBJ1-1
CDR3 protein: CASSSSRDRGSSSEAFF; CDR3 DNA: TGCGCCAGCAGCTCAAGCCGGGACAGGGGATCTTCGTCAGAAGCTTTCTTT; V gene: TRBV5-1; D gene: TRBD1; clone size: few; J gene: TRBJ1-1
CDR3 protein: CARQGQGSTEAFF; CDR3 DNA: TGTGCCCGACAGGGACAGGGCTCCACTGAAGCTTTCTTT; V gene: TRBV2; D gene: TRBD1; clone size: few; J gene: TRBJ1-1
CDR3 protein: CASSLAGGFGNTIYF; CDR3 DNA: TGTGCCAGCAGCTTGGCAGGGGGCTTCGGAAACACCATATATTTT; V gene: TRBV7-2; D gene: TRBD1; clone size: few; J gene: TRBJ1-3
CDR3 protein: CASTRDTPRSSYEQYF; CDR3 DNA: TGCGCCAGCACTCGGGACACCCCCCGGAGCTCCTACGAGCAGTACTTC; V gene: TRBV5-1; D gene: .; clone size: few; J gene: TRBJ2-7
CDR3 protein: CASSWGGGVGNQPQHF; CDR3 DNA: TGTGCCAGCAGCTGGGGTGGGGGTGTGGGCAATCAGCCCCAGCATTTT; V gene: TRBV5-6; D gene: .; clone size: .; J gene: TRBJ1-5
CDR3 protein: CAWSEGDKNQPQHF; CDR3 DNA: TGTGCCTGGAGTGAGGGGGACAAAAATCAGCCCCAGCATTTT; V gene: TRBV30; D gene: .; clone size: .; J gene: TRBJ1-5
CDR3 protein: CSVVLGNTIYF; CDR3 DNA: TGCAGCGTTGTCCTCGGAAACACCATATATTTT; V gene: TRBV29-1; D gene: .; clone size: few; J gene: TRBJ1-3
CDR3 protein: CASSFSGGPNTGELFF; CDR3 DNA: TGCGCCAGCAGCTTCTCTGGGGGTCCGAACACCGGGGAGCTGTTTTTT; V gene: TRBV5-1; D gene: .; clone size: few; J gene: TRBJ2-2
CDR3 protein: CASSAGGDRNTEAFF; CDR3 DNA: TGTGCCAGCAGTGCAGGGGGCGATAGGAACACTGAAGCTTTCTTT; V gene: TRBV6-1; D gene: TRBD1; clone size: .; J gene: TRBJ1-1
CDR3 protein: CASSQGQGQETQYF; CDR3 DNA: TGTGCCAGCTCACAAGGACAGGGACAAGAGACCCAGTACTTC; V gene: TRBV18; D gene: TRBD1; clone size: few; J gene: TRBJ2-5
CDR3 protein: CASSYGSRGQETQYF; CDR3 DNA: TGTGCCAGCAGTTACGGTAGTAGGGGGCAAGAGACCCAGTACTTC; V gene: TRBV6-5; D gene: .; clone size: few; J gene: TRBJ2-5
CDR3 protein: CASSLAGEGSATEAFF; CDR3 DNA: TGTGCCAGCAGCTTGGCCGGAGAGGGATCGGCCACTGAAGCTTTCTTT; V gene: TRBV5-4; D gene: .; clone size: .; J gene: TRBJ1-1
CDR3 protein: CASSSGDRGPRPLHF; CDR3 DNA: TGTGCCAGCAGCTCAGGGGACAGGGGTCCGAGGCCCCTCCACTTT; V gene: TRBV7-3; D gene: TRBD1; clone size: .; J gene: TRBJ1-6
CDR3 protein: CASSEALAGGTDTQYF; CDR3 DNA: TGTGCCAGCAGTGAAGCGCTAGCGGGGGGCACAGATACGCAGTATTTT; V gene: TRBV6-1; D gene: TRBD2; clone size: few; J gene: TRBJ2-3
CDR3 protein: CASLAGQAHTGELFF; CDR3 DNA: TGTGCCAGCCTCGCCGGGCAGGCTCACACCGGGGAGCTGTTTTTT; V gene: TRBV28; D gene: .; clone size: few; J gene: TRBJ2-2
CDR3 protein: CASSDRVHGYTF; CDR3 DNA: TGTGCCAGCAGTGACAGGGTACATGGCTACACCTTC; V gene: TRBV14; D gene: TRBD1; clone size: .; J gene: TRBJ1-2
CDR3 protein: CASSLTGGGETQYF; CDR3 DNA: TGTGCCAGCAGTCTGACAGGGGGTGGCGAGACCCAGTACTTC; V gene: TRBV27; D gene: TRBD1; clone size: few; J gene: TRBJ2-5
CDR3 protein: CASSPDRATGELFF; CDR3 DNA: TGTGCCAGTTCCCCGGACAGGGCAACCGGGGAGCTGTTTTTT; V gene: TRBV19; D gene: TRBD1; clone size: .; J gene: TRBJ2-2
CDR3 protein: CASSQRRDRGEQYF; CDR3 DNA: TGTGCCAGTAGTCAACGACGGGACAGGGGTGAGCAGTACTTC; V gene: TRBV19; D gene: TRBD1; clone size: .; J gene: TRBJ2-7
CDR3 protein: CASSLAGVNTGELFF; CDR3 DNA: TGTGCCAGCAGCTTAGCGGGGGTCAACACCGGGGAGCTGTTTTTT; V gene: TRBV7-2; D gene: .; clone size: .; J gene: TRBJ2-2
CDR3 protein: CASTPLGLAGELDTQYF; CDR3 DNA: TGTGCCAGTACCCCACTCGGACTAGCGGGGGAGCTTGATACGCAGTATTTT; V gene: TRBV19; D gene: TRBD2; clone size: .; J gene: TRBJ2-3
CDR3 protein: CASRRNQRRKRTGEHYGYTF; CDR3 DNA: TGCGCCAGCCGCCGAAACCAAAGGAGAAAACGGACAGGAGAACACTATGGCTACACCTTC; V gene: TRBV23-1; D gene: TRBD1; clone size: .; J gene: TRBJ1-2
CDR3 protein: CASSGEGEQYF; CDR3 DNA: TGCGCCAGCAGCGGCGAGGGCGAGCAGTACTTC; V gene: TRBV5-1; D gene: .; clone size: .; J gene: TRBJ2-7
CDR3 protein: CSVARLAETQYF; CDR3 DNA: TGCAGCGTGGCGAGACTAGCGGAGACCCAGTACTTC; V gene: TRBV29-1; D gene: TRBD2; clone size: .; J gene: TRBJ2-5